Listed below are T cell receptor beta chains from one sample, sequenced in a study of CD8 T cells in ankylosing spondylitis. TCRdb analysed the 5' RACE reads with MiXCR anew, one entry per CDR3 protein. The sample has 150,000 to 200,000 distinct CDR3 sequences, 10% to 15% seen once; the top ten hold about 11%. Specimen: blood, either unsorted or a sorted T cell fraction (not recorded which). These receptors were collected from a female donor with ankylosing spondylitis or in good health (not recorded which). Both conserved end residues are part of each CDR3. D genes are given only for firm matches. The size of a clone is reported for some rows only, either as once, few or many, or as a class for expanded clones.

j_call v_call clone_size d_call cdr3_aa cdr3_nt
TRBJ2-3 TRBV20-1 few . CSALGASEITDTQYF TGCAGTGCTTTGGGAGCAAGCGAAATTACGGATACGCAGTATTTT
TRBJ1-5 TRBV5-1 many . CASSAQGLGNQPQHF TGCGCCAGCAGCGCACAGGGTTTAGGCAATCAGCCCCAGCATTTT
TRBJ2-5 TRBV20-1 . . CSGSAAQETQYF TGCAGTGGTAGTGCGGCCCAAGAGACCCAGTACTTC
TRBJ2-7 TRBV14 . TRBD2 CASSRLWTSGRVEQYF TGTGCCAGCAGCCGCCTATGGACTAGCGGGAGGGTCGAGCAGTACTTC
TRBJ1-1 TRBV14 many . CASSQVQGRGTEAFF TGTGCCAGCAGCCAAGTTCAGGGGCGCGGGACTGAAGCTTTCTTT
TRBJ1-5 TRBV4-2 once . CAMGAGLYSNQPQHF TGTGCCATGGGCGCCGGACTGTATAGCAATCAGCCCCAGCATTTT
TRBJ2-7 TRBV20-1 . TRBD2 CSAATSGQGYEQYF TGCAGTGCCGCAACTAGCGGGCAAGGCTACGAGCAGTACTTC
TRBJ2-2 TRBV24-1 many . CATSEAATNTGELFF TGTGCCACCAGTGAGGCGGCAACGAACACCGGGGAGCTGTTTTTT
TRBJ2-5 TRBV15 . . CATEINRGLQETQYF TGTGCCACCGAGATAAACCGGGGTCTCCAAGAGACCCAGTACTTC
TRBJ2-1 TRBV21-1 . . CASSILAGGRNEQFF TGTGCCAGCAGCATCCTAGCGGGGGGTCGGAATGAGCAGTTCTTC
TRBJ1-3 TRBV19 . TRBD1 CPSSIQGTGNTIYF TGTCCCAGTAGTATACAGGGGACTGGAAACACCATATATTTT
TRBJ1-6 TRBV12-3/TRBV12-4 few . CASSPRGINSPLHF TGTGCCAGCAGCCCCCGAGGAATCAATTCACCCCTCCACTTT
TRBJ2-1 TRBV12-3/TRBV12-4 . . CASSVRGGRGNEQFF TGTGCCAGCAGCGTGAGAGGGGGAAGAGGGAATGAGCAGTTCTTC
TRBJ2-1 TRBV5-1 few TRBD2 CASSLIAGGPYNEQFF TGCGCCAGCAGCTTAATAGCGGGAGGGCCCTACAATGAGCAGTTCTTC
TRBJ2-3 TRBV3-1 many . CASSQGRPRGQMYTQYF TGTGCCAGCAGCCAAGGACGCCCAAGAGGACAGATGTATACGCAGTATTTT
TRBJ1-2 TRBV12-3/TRBV12-4 many . CASSTHTGQNGYTF TGTGCCAGCAGTACCCACACAGGGCAAAATGGCTACACCTTC
TRBJ2-7 TRBV3-1 many . CASSSPGYEQYF TGTGCCAGCAGCTCCCCGGGCTACGAGCAGTACTTC
TRBJ2-7 TRBV6-5 . . CASSYLSPGAHEQYF TGTGCCAGCAGTTACCTTAGCCCCGGGGCGCACGAGCAGTACTTC
TRBJ1-5 TRBV12-5 many . CACTYSSEGQPQHF TGTGCTTGCACGTACTCCTCCGAGGGTCAGCCCCAGCATTTT
TRBJ2-5 TRBV7-6 . . CASSLVRRTEETQYF TGTGCCAGCAGCTTAGTGCGCAGAACCGAAGAGACCCAGTACTTC
TRBJ2-3 TRBV6-4 . . CASSVGSTDTQYF TGTGCCAGCAGCGTGGGGAGCACAGATACGCAGTATTTT
TRBJ2-1 TRBV15 few TRBD2 CASTSGRYNEQFF TGTGCCAGCACTAGCGGGAGGTACAATGAGCAGTTCTTC
TRBJ2-5 TRBV7-8 many . CASSLGGGAETQYF TGTGCCAGCAGCTTAGGAGGGGGAGCAGAGACCCAGTACTTC
TRBJ2-1 TRBV5-1 . . CASRQSAGGDEQFF TGCGCCAGCAGACAAAGCGCGGGCGGCGATGAGCAGTTCTTC
TRBJ1-5 TRBV12-3/TRBV12-4 few . CASSLPGISPQHF TGTGCCAGCAGTTTGCCCGGGATTTCCCCCCAGCATTTT
TRBJ1-2 TRBV2 many . CASSESGLLRGDYGYTF TGTGCCAGCAGTGAATCGGGGTTACTCAGGGGTGACTATGGCTACACCTTC
TRBJ2-7 TRBV29-1 many . CSVSSLAGRNEQYF TGCAGCGTGAGCTCTCTCGCGGGAAGAAACGAGCAGTACTTC
TRBJ2-7 TRBV28 many TRBD2 CASSLRSGSRVREQYF TGTGCCAGCAGTTTAAGGAGCGGGAGTAGGGTACGAGAGCAGTACTTC
TRBJ2-7 TRBV6-2/TRBV6-3 . TRBD2 CASRRGLATYEQYF TGTGCCAGCAGACGTGGACTAGCGACCTACGAGCAGTACTTC
TRBJ2-1 TRBV14 . TRBD2 CASSQGYWTSTESSYNEQFF TGTGCCAGCAGCCAAGGGTATTGGACTAGCACAGAGAGCTCCTACAATGAGCAGTTCTTC
TRBJ1-4 TRBV29-1 . . CSVEGVEREKLFF TGCAGCGTTGAGGGGGTGGAAAGGGAAAAACTGTTTTTT
TRBJ2-2 TRBV9 many TRBD2 CASSAPGLADTGELFF TGTGCCAGCAGCGCGCCGGGACTAGCGGACACCGGGGAGCTGTTTTTT
TRBJ1-5 TRBV4-2 . TRBD1 CVSSPVPGQGVSNQPQHF TGTGTCAGCAGCCCAGTCCCGGGACAGGGAGTCAGCAATCAGCCCCAGCATTTT
TRBJ2-2 TRBV5-1 many . CASSRGEFGELFF TGCGCCAGCAGCCGAGGCGAATTTGGGGAGCTGTTTTTT
TRBJ2-7 TRBV10-3 many TRBD2 CAISPLAGANYEQYF TGTGCCATCAGTCCCCTAGCGGGAGCCAATTACGAGCAGTACTTC
TRBJ2-4 TRBV4-2 few TRBD2 CASSQDLAGISNIQYF TGTGCCAGCAGCCAAGATCTAGCGGGGATATCGAACATTCAGTACTTC
TRBJ2-1 TRBV10-3 many . CAISVNHLTYNEQFF TGTGCCATCAGTGTAAACCACCTCACCTACAATGAGCAGTTCTTC
TRBJ2-3 TRBV12-3/TRBV12-4 many . CASSLFSSTDTQYF TGTGCCAGCAGTTTATTCAGTAGCACAGATACGCAGTATTTT
TRBJ1-5 TRBV27 many . CASSRDGYNQPQHF TGTGCCAGCAGCCGGGACGGGTACAATCAGCCCCAGCATTTT
TRBJ2-5 TRBV19 . . CASSISSAQETQYF TGTGCCAGTAGTATATCGTCGGCACAAGAGACCCAGTACTTC
TRBJ2-7 TRBV6-2/TRBV6-3 few . CASSYRTGEQYF TGTGCCAGCAGTTACCGTACGGGCGAGCAGTACTTC
TRBJ2-1 TRBV29-1 many . CSVEGVPSYYNEQFF TGCAGCGTTGAAGGCGTCCCCTCCTACTACAATGAGCAGTTCTTC
TRBJ2-7 TRBV18 many TRBD1 CASSIAGTGGYEQYF TGTGCCAGCTCAATCGCCGGGACAGGGGGCTACGAGCAGTACTTC